This record concerns one T cell receptor (beta chain) sequence. Trimming at V came to 7 bases and at J to 7 bases, leaving 19 bases not matched to a gene. Germline CDR1 is SGHDT and CDR2 is YYEEEE. The CDR3 covers 16 residues. This entry comes from a study of blood T cell repertoires in COVID-19. Looking at the study overall: Sites in the United States, Italy and Spain provided acute and convalescent COVID-19 samples.

Generated by immunoSEQ multiplex PCR, the TCRdb table keeps only in-frame clones and is missing some. Altogether some 120,000 clones are present, approximately 80% being singletons, with the ten largest covering 10%. V is TRBV5-6 and J is TRBJ1-2, with 7 bases that match TRBD1. The material sequenced was peripheral blood. The sequence was collected from a human donor in a cohort sampled during active COVID-19. CDR3 sequence reads: CASATGTEGLVSGYTF. CDR3 coding DNA: TGTGCCAGCGCGACCGGGACAGAGGGCCTCGTTTCTGGCTACACCTTC.